This TCR beta chain derives from a study of cytomegalovirus exposure and HLA in healthy donors. Study results and caveats: HLA restriction was apparent for most CMV-associated TCR beta chains in a later analysis.

The CDR3 consists of 15 residues. Germline trimming cut 3 bases from V and 10 bases from J; bases unmatched to any gene: 8. CDR1 is SGDLS, CDR2 YYNGEE, per germline. PCR used 60 Vbeta primers and 13 Jbeta primers. Measured with immunoSEQ multiplex PCR; TCRdb has only the in-frame clones, and not every one. The sample yields 80,000 to 95,000 clones, 70% to 75% seen once. Concerning this clone: The antigen is not known.

V is TRBV9 and J is TRBJ2-5; 14 nucleotides line up with TRBD2. Sequenced material: PBMCs. This TCR was recovered from a woman aged 18-30 years in good health and CMV-seropositive. CDR3: CASSGTSGGPPDQYF. The CDR3 coding sequence is TGTGCCAGCAGCGGGACTAGCGGGGGGCCCCCAGACCAGTACTTC.